Presented here are 22 T cell receptor beta chains from one specimen sequenced in a study of cytomegalovirus exposure and HLA in healthy donors. PCR primers comprised 60 Vbeta and 13 Jbeta primers. The protocol was immunoSEQ multiplex PCR, while the TCRdb copy is restricted to in-frame clones and leaves out a portion. The sample consists of 150,000 to 250,000 clones, around 80% of them appearing once. Input material: PBMCs. These receptors were taken from a woman aged 25 to 39 in good health and CMV-seropositive.

The chain couples TRBV7-2 to TRBJ2-5; D is unclear. Germline V gives CDR1 SGHTA, CDR2 FQGNSA. The CDR3 consists of 16 residues. The V gene lost 0 bases and the J gene lost 2 bases, with 13 bases spanning the gap. CDR3 DNA sequence: TGTGCCAGCAGCTTAGCGCAGCCAGGCCTTCAAGAGACCCAGTACTTC. Translating it yields CASSLAQPGLQETQYF.

The V gene is TRBV7-2, the J gene TRBJ2-3; the D is unclear. The CDR3 is 15 amino acids. CDR1 is SGHTA and CDR2 is FQGNSA in the germline V gene. V lost 5 bases and J lost 1, with 13 bases in between. The DNA of the CDR3 is TGTGCCAGCAGCCAGGTCTTGCGTGGCACAGATACGCAGTATTTT. Protein sequence: CASSQVLRGTDTQYF.

The chain carries TRBV7-9 and TRBJ1-3; 7 bases match TRBD1. Germline assignment: CDR1 SEHNR and CDR2 FQNEAQ (reference sequence). The CDR3 covers 17 residues. The V segment lost 5 bases and the J segment 0 bases; nucleotides outside the gene matches: 10. CDR3: CASSRRGQVSSGNTIYF. CDR3 in DNA: TGTGCCAGCAGCCGTAGAGGACAGGTTAGCTCTGGAAACACCATATATTTT.

The chain combines TRBV9 with TRBJ2-7, with TRBD1 matching 7 bases. Germline CDR1 is SGDLS and CDR2 is YYNGEE. V shed 3 bases, J shed 3 bases, and the junction held 6 bases outside the gene matches. The CDR3 totals 14 residues. The CDR3 spells CASSAGDSLYEQYF. In DNA, the CDR3 is TGTGCCAGCAGCGCCGGGGACAGCCTCTACGAGCAGTACTTC.

This clone has just a few counts. The V gene is TRBV2, the J gene TRBJ1-1; D gene unclear. V was pared by 3 bases and J by 1 base, with 6 bases between. From germline, CDR1 is SNHLY and CDR2 FYNNEI. The CDR3 consists of 13 residues. CDR3 nucleotides: TGTGCCAGCAGTGAGAGGGAGAACACTGAAGCTTTCTTT. The encoded protein is CASSERENTEAFF.

The rearrangement links TRBV6-1 to TRBJ2-7, with no clear D. With 2 bases removed from V and 5 bases from J, the gap between germline ends came to 25 bases. The CDR3 totals 18 residues. Germline CDR1 reads MNHNS; CDR2 reads SASEGT. CDR3 sequence (DNA): TGTGCCAGCAGTGAACCCATAATGCAGAGTTACCACGAGGACGAGCAGTACTTC. This encodes CASSEPIMQSYHEDEQYF.

This chain joins TRBV7-6 and TRBJ2-3, with D possibly TRBD2 on 6 matching bases. Trimming pared 6 bases from V and 2 bases from J, leaving 12 bases between. Per the germline V gene, CDR1 is SGHVS and CDR2 is FNYEAQ. This CDR3 region has 14 residues. For the CDR3, the DNA is TGTGCCAGCAGAATGCGGGGAAACACAGATACGCAGTATTTT. It yields the protein CASRMRGNTDTQYF. Complete variable domain (other parts from reference TRBV7-6 and TRBJ2-3): GAGVSQSPRYKVTKRGQDVALRCDPISGHVSLYWYRQALGQGPEFLTYFNYEAQQDKSGLPNDRFSAERPEGSISTLTIQRTEQRDSAMYRCASRMRGNTDTQYFGPGTRLTVL.

The genes are TRBV7-8 and TRBJ2-5, with 9 bases identical to TRBD2. Germline loops: CDR1 SGHVS, CDR2 FQNEAQ. V dropped 5 bases and J dropped 5; count of bases not matched to a gene: 6. CDR3 length: 14 amino acids. The DNA for the CDR3 is TGTGCCAGCAGCGTTCTAGCGGGACCCGAGACCCAGTACTTC. Its protein product is CASSVLAGPETQYF.

This clone was found once. The gene calls are TRBV27 and TRBJ2-7; 9 bases map to TRBD2. The CDR3 has 16 amino acids. V shed 2 bases and J 1 base; nucleotides not matched to a gene: 6. CDR1 MNHEY and CDR2 SMNVEV come from the germline V gene (reference sequence). DNA for the CDR3: TGTGCCAGCAGTTTAAAAGGACTAGCGAGATCCTACGAGCAGTACTTC. This gives the protein CASSLKGLARSYEQYF.

J is TRBJ2-1 and V is TRBV30, with 13 bases matching TRBD2. CDR1 and CDR2 from the germline V gene are GTSNPN and SVGIG (reference sequence). With V trimmed by 4 bases and J by 7 bases, 7 bases remained unmatched. CDR3 length: 15 residues. The CDR3 loop reads CAWNLLAGGLNEQFF. The CDR3 DNA follows: TGTGCCTGGAATTTACTAGCGGGAGGGTTGAATGAGCAGTTCTTC.

This clone was found once. V and J are TRBV7-2 and TRBJ2-1, with TRBD1 identical over 7 bases. V shed 1 base, J shed 0 bases, and the junction held 6 bases outside the gene matches. Germline CDR1 SGHTA, CDR2 FQGNSA. This CDR3 is built from 17 residues. CDR3 DNA sequence: TGTGCCAGCAGCTTAGAAGGACAGGATAGCTCCTACAATGAGCAGTTCTTC. Its protein is CASSLEGQDSSYNEQFF.

The chain joins TRBV6-5 to TRBJ2-3; D is unclear. Germline CDR1 is MNHEY and CDR2 is SVGAGI. The ends were cut back, 10 bases at V and 3 bases at J, with 11 bases in the middle. The CDR3 length is 12 residues. The DNA of the CDR3 is TGTGCCACTCGGGTGAGAACAGATACGCAGTATTTT. Amino acids: CATRVRTDTQYF.

The chain joins TRBV4-3 to TRBJ2-2; D perhaps matches TRBD2 (7 bases). The germline V and J ends were trimmed by 0 bases and 6 bases, with 11 bases remaining between them. The CDR3 runs 15 residues. Germline values: CDR1 LGHNA, CDR2 YSLEER. In DNA, the CDR3 is TGCGCCAGCAGCCAAGATCGGGGGGCAGCCGGGGAGCTGTTTTTT. Its translation is CASSQDRGAAGELFF.

The chain employs TRBV19 and TRBJ1-6, with D tentatively TRBD1 (6 bases). Germline values: CDR1 LNHDA, CDR2 SQIVND (reference sequence). This CDR3 region has 15 residues. Trimming removed 10 bases at V and 5 bases at J, with 18 bases between. Here the CDR3 reads CATRQDPLDNSPLHF. The DNA for the CDR3 is TGTGCCACCAGACAGGACCCCCTGGATAATTCACCCCTCCACTTT.

The genes are TRBV2 and TRBJ2-1, with unresolved D. The CDR3 totals 11 residues. With 4 bases removed from V and 11 bases from J, the gap between germline ends came to 9 bases. CDR1 is SNHLY and CDR2 is FYNNEI in the germline V gene. CDR3 sequence: CASSGLEQQFF. CDR3 coding DNA: TGTGCCAGCAGTGGTCTAGAACAGCAGTTCTTC.

The chain couples TRBV4-1 to TRBJ1-4; D is undetermined. Germline lookup yields CDR1 MGHRA and CDR2 YSYEKL. Trimming cost V 1 base and J 11 bases, with 17 bases left between them. The CDR3 length is 15 residues. The CDR3 is CASSQVLTNQLKLFF. CDR3 sequence (DNA): TGCGCCAGCAGCCAAGTCCTCACCAATCAGTTGAAACTGTTTTTT.

The chain employs TRBV27 and TRBJ1-5; weak D call: TRBD1 (5 bases). Germline V gene sequence: CDR1 MNHEY, CDR2 SMNVEV (reference sequence). With 6 bases removed from V and 4 bases from J, the gap between germline ends came to 19 bases. This CDR3 spans 16 amino acids. For the CDR3, the DNA is TGTGCCAGCAGGGGCTTGAAGGGGCGTCCTAATCAGCCCCAGCATTTT. This translates into CASRGLKGRPNQPQHF.

The rearrangement joins TRBV2 to TRBJ2-7; 8 positions match TRBD1. Per the germline V gene, CDR1 is SNHLY and CDR2 is FYNNEI. The CDR3 covers 14 residues. After removal of 4 bases from V and 2 bases from J, the junction contained 4 bases not matched to a gene. In DNA form, the CDR3 reads TGTGCCAGCAGTGGACAGGGGACTCCCTACGAGCAGTACTTC. Translated, it gives CASSGQGTPYEQYF. Filled out from reference TRBV2 and TRBJ2-7, the complete variable domain reads EPEVTQTPSHQVTQMGQEVILRCVPISNHLYFYWYRQILGQKVEFLVSFYNNEISEKSEIFDDQFSVERPDGSNFTLKIRSTKLEDSAMYFCASSGQGTPYEQYFGPGTRLTVT.

This clone was recorded only once. The J gene is TRBJ2-5, the V gene TRBV7-2; 10 bases map to TRBD1. The ends lost 9 bases at V and 5 bases at J; junction bases unmatched: 6. Germline V gene sequence: CDR1 SGHTA, CDR2 FQGNSA. CDR3 length: 13 residues. The CDR3 here is CASRTGGTETQYF. CDR3 bases: TGTGCCAGTCGGACAGGGGGAACGGAGACCCAGTACTTC.

The chain combines TRBV5-1 with TRBJ2-5; tentative D call: TRBD1 (6 bases). The CDR3 totals 13 residues. V lost 3 bases, J lost 5 bases, and 11 bases lay in between. Germline CDR1 is SGHRS and CDR2 is YFSETQ. CDR3 DNA: TGCGCCAGCAGCTACAGACAGGTGGAGACCCAGTACTTC. Amino acid sequence: CASSYRQVETQYF.

This chain joins TRBV4-1 and TRBJ1-1; no firm D call. The CDR3 runs 13 residues. Germline CDR1 is MGHRA and CDR2 is YSYEKL. Trimming took 4 bases from V and 5 from J, leaving 11 bases between them. In DNA, the CDR3 is TGCGCCAGCAGCCTAGCGGAGGTGACTGAAGCTTTCTTT. This sequence encodes CASSLAEVTEAFF.

The count of this clone is one. The gene calls are TRBV5-4 and TRBJ2-1; D may be TRBD1 (6 bases). V was cut by 5 bases and J by 2 bases, with 11 bases left in between. The germline V gene encodes CDR1 SGHNT and CDR2 YYREEE (reference sequence). The CDR3 totals 14 residues. Here the CDR3 reads CASRERTAYNEQFF. The CDR3 DNA reads TGTGCCAGCAGGGAGAGGACAGCCTACAATGAGCAGTTCTTC.